A selection of T cell receptor beta chains follows, all from one sample in a study of T-cell reconstitution after alpha-beta-depleted transplantation in children. TCRdb reprocessed the PCR reads via MiXCR and lists one record per CDR3 protein. Of about 440,000 distinct CDR3 sequences in the sample, about 40% are singletons; the top ten hold 25% to 30%. Material: PBMCs, obtained before TCRalphabeta/CD19-depleted stem cell transplant. All receptors derive from a girl aged 2-9 years with aplastic anemia, due to receive a stem cell transplant. CDR3s include the opening cysteine and the closing phenylalanine or tryptophan. A D gene is named only where the DNA matches it firmly. The size entry is marked missing in some rows and otherwise reads once, few, many or a size class.

j_gene,abundance,v_gene,d_gene,CDR3nt,CDR3aa
TRBJ2-2,-,TRBV6-5,-,TGTGTCAGCAGTTACGTTACAGCCGGGGAGCTGTTTTTT,CVSSYVTAGELFF
TRBJ2-2,few,TRBV20-1,-,TGCAGTGCTAGCGGGGGTCGAAGCACCGGGGAGCTGTTTTTT,CSASGGRSTGELFF
TRBJ2-5,few,TRBV7-3,-,TGTGCCAGCAGCCTTAACCGAGTCAGCGGAATGGGTAGGGAGACCCAGTACTTC,CASSLNRVSGMGRETQYF
TRBJ2-7,few,TRBV9,-,TGTGCCAGCAGCACCCGGGAGTGGAGCTCCTACGAGCAGTACTTC,CASSTREWSSYEQYF
TRBJ2-7,once,TRBV28,TRBD2,TGTGCCAGCAGTCCGGGACTAGCGAGCTCCTACGAGCAGTACTTC,CASSPGLASSYEQYF
TRBJ1-2,-,TRBV5-1,-,TGCGCCAGCAGCCCGATGAACTATGGCTACACCTTC,CASSPMNYGYTF
TRBJ1-1,many,TRBV5-1,-,TGCGCCAGCAGGGATCAGGGTTTAGGAAGCGAAGCTTTCTTT,CASRDQGLGSEAFF
TRBJ2-2,many,TRBV5-6,TRBD2,TGTGCCAGCAGCTTCCCGACTAGCGGGAGCCTTTCGAACACCGGGGAGCTGTTTTTT,CASSFPTSGSLSNTGELFF
TRBJ1-1,-,TRBV6-1,TRBD1,TGTGCCAGCAGTGGCACAGGGGTAAACAGGGGGAACACTGAAGCTTTCTTT,CASSGTGVNRGNTEAFF
TRBJ2-7,few,TRBV7-2,-,TGTGCCAGCAGCCCAGCTAACACCTACGAGCAGTACTTC,CASSPANTYEQYF
TRBJ2-7,few,TRBV14,-,TGTGCCAGCAGCCAAGATCGGTGGGGCTCTGGGCACGAGCAGTACTTC,CASSQDRWGSGHEQYF
TRBJ1-2,-,TRBV6-2/TRBV6-3,-,TGTGCCAGCAGTTACGGGGACGGCACTCGGGACTATGGCTACACCTTC,CASSYGDGTRDYGYTF
TRBJ2-7,once,TRBV6-1,TRBD2,TGTGCCTCGGGGGCCGCGGGGGGCCACGAGCAGTACTTC,CASGAAGGHEQYF
TRBJ1-3,once,TRBV7-1,-,TGTGCCAGCAGCTCCCACCGGAACGGGCCGGGACGGAAACAAAACTCTGGAAACACCATATATTTT,CASSSHRNGPGRKQNSGNTIYF
TRBJ2-7,many,TRBV6-2/TRBV6-3,TRBD2,TGTGCCAGCAGTTACTCGCGGGAGGGCCTCCGGAACGAGCAGTACTTC,CASSYSREGLRNEQYF
TRBJ1-1,few,TRBV7-9,-,TGTGCCATCCTGGGGCTGTTGGGTGGCACTGAAGCTTTCTTT,CAILGLLGGTEAFF
TRBJ2-2,-,TRBV28,-,TGTGCCAGCAGTTTATGGGGAGGCAGGGTGTTTAATTTGAACACCGGGGAGCTGTTTTTT,CASSLWGGRVFNLNTGELFF
TRBJ1-6,-,TRBV20-1,-,TGCAGTGCTAGAGAAGAGAGCTCCTATAATTCACCCCTCCACTTT,CSAREESSYNSPLHF
TRBJ1-4,-,TRBV10-1,TRBD1,TGCGCCAGCAGTGGAGGGGGCGATAAACTGTTTTTT,CASSGGGDKLFF
TRBJ2-5,once,TRBV20-1,-,TGCAGTGCGGTTAGAGGGGAGACCCAGTACTTC,CSAVRGETQYF
TRBJ1-1,few,TRBV11-2,-,TGTGCCAGCAGCCTAACGGTCTCTGAAGCTTTCTTT,CASSLTVSEAFF
TRBJ2-7,many,TRBV7-2,TRBD1,TGTGCCAGCAGCTTGGGGGGGACAGGGACGATCTTC,CASSLGGTGTIF
TRBJ2-5,few,TRBV20-1,-,TGCAGTGCTAGGGTGCGGCTAAGAGAGACCCAGTACTTC,CSARVRLRETQYF
TRBJ2-3,many,TRBV10-2,-,TGCGCCAGCAGTGTTGGGGGGAGAGATACGCAGTATTTT,CASSVGGRDTQYF
TRBJ2-1,-,TRBV5-1,TRBD2,TGCGCCAGCAGCTTGGGGGATGACGGGAGGAATGAGCAGTTCTTC,CASSLGDDGRNEQFF
TRBJ2-5,-,TRBV20-1,-,TGCAGTGCTAGTTTGGGGGTGACAGCGGAGACCCAGTACTTC,CSASLGVTAETQYF